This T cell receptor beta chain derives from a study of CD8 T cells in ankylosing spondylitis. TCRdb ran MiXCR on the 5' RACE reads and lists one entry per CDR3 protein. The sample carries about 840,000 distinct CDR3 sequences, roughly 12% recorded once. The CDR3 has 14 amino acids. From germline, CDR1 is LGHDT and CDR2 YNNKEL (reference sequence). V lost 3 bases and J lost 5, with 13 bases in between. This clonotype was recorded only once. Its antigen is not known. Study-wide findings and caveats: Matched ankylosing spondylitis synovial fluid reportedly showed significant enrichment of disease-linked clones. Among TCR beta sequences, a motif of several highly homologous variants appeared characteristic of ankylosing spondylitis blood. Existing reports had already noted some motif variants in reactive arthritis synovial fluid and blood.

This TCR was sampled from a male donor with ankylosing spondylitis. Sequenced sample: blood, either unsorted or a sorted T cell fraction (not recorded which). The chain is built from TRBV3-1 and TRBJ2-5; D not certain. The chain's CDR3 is CASSHLGEGETQYF. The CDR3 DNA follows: TGTGCCAGCAGCCACCTTGGGGAAGGGGAGACCCAGTACTTC.